Below, 14 T cell receptor beta chains from the same sample are listed, as sequenced in a study of T cells in localized non-small cell lung cancer. Using immunoSEQ multiplex PCR, the repertoire was profiled, and TCRdb retains in-frame clones only, with some absent. The sample holds approximately 52,000 clones, roughly 80% seen once. The specimen comprised peripheral blood, sampled before any cancer treatment. The receptor set was obtained from a man between 40 and 75 years old with stage I squamous cell lung carcinoma.

This clone was observed once. V gene TRBV27 combines with J gene TRBJ1-6; D might be TRBD1 (5 bases). This CDR3 contains 13 residues. CDR1 and CDR2 (germline): MNHEY, SMNVEV (reference sequence). V lost 5 bases, J lost 9 bases, and 11 bases lay in between. In DNA, the CDR3 is TGTGCCAGCAGTCTACCAGGGACTTCACCCCTCCACTTT. It translates to CASSLPGTSPLHF.

The chain is built from TRBV27 and TRBJ2-7; TRBD2 agrees at 7 bases. CDR3 length equals 13 residues. Trimming at V came to 6 bases and at J to 0 bases, leaving 2 bases not matched to a gene. Germline CDR1 reads MNHEY; CDR2 reads SMNVEV (reference sequence). The CDR3 reads CASRERGSYEQYF. DNA of the CDR3: TGTGCCAGCAGGGAGCGGGGCTCCTACGAGCAGTACTTC.

The V gene is TRBV6-6, the J gene TRBJ1-1, with a weak D call TRBD1 (5 bases). The CDR3 spans 14 residues. CDR1 and CDR2 from the germline V gene are MNHNY and SVGAGI (reference sequence). V lost 5 bases and J 0 bases, leaving 10 bases between the germline ends. The CDR3 reads CASSPTGLNTEAFF. CDR3 bases: TGTGCCAGCAGTCCTACAGGACTGAACACTGAAGCTTTCTTT.

The chain couples TRBV4-1 to TRBJ1-5, with 7 bases that match TRBD1. This CDR3 comprises 14 residues. The ends lost 2 bases at V and 5 bases at J; junction bases unmatched: 3. Looked up from germline, CDR1 is MGHRA and CDR2 is YSYEKL. In nucleotides, the CDR3 is TGCGCCAGCAGCCAACGAGACAGGGATCAGCCCCAGCATTTT. Translation gives CASSQRDRDQPQHF.

The chain combines TRBV2 with TRBJ2-7; D is tentatively TRBD1 or TRBD2 (5 bases each). V was clipped by 7 bases and J by 6 bases, with 19 bases between them. This CDR3 spans 14 amino acids. Germline V gives CDR1 SNHLY, CDR2 FYNNEI. The CDR3 nucleotides read TGTGCCAGCACTCGGACTTCAGCAGGGTCCGAGCAGTACTTC. This codes for CASTRTSAGSEQYF.

The V and J genes are TRBV2 and TRBJ1-2; perhaps TRBD1 as D (5 bases). This CDR3 comprises 15 residues. Per the germline V gene, CDR1 is SNHLY and CDR2 is FYNNEI. The V end was cut by 10 bases, the J end by 0 bases, with 18 bases between. CDR3 nucleotide sequence: TGTGCCATTAACCCCCCGGGGGTAGCTAACTATGGCTACACCTTC. Encoded protein: CAINPPGVANYGYTF.

The chain combines TRBV7-2 with TRBJ1-3; no reliable D call. V was clipped by 0 bases and J by 2 bases, with 8 bases between them. This CDR3 is built from 15 residues. Germline values: CDR1 SGHTA, CDR2 FQGNSA. The CDR3 DNA follows: TGTGCCAGCAGCTTAGCGCATATGGCTGGAAACACCATATATTTT. This encodes CASSLAHMAGNTIYF.

The CDR3 spells CASREDQYSPLHF. The CDR3 bases are TGTGCCAGCAGAGAGGACCAGTACTCACCCCTCCACTTT. The chain carries TRBV6-5 and TRBJ1-6; D is ambiguous. The CDR3 sequence is 13 residues long. Germline V gene lookup returns CDR1 MNHEY and CDR2 SVGAGI. Between the trimmed V and J ends, which lost 6 bases and 10 bases, there was a span of 13 bases.

This chain joins TRBV6-5 and TRBJ2-7, with D possibly matching TRBD1 (5 bases). Germline V gene lookup returns CDR1 MNHEY and CDR2 SVGAGI. Deletions cut 5 bases from V and 3 bases from J, with 17 bases between. The CDR3 totals 15 residues. CDR3 protein: CASSPPQGYNYEQYF. As DNA, the CDR3 is TGTGCCAGCAGTCCCCCCCAGGGTTATAACTACGAGCAGTACTTC.

The count of this clone is one. This rearrangement joins TRBV18 to TRBJ2-5; D is unresolved. V lost 5 bases and J lost 4, with 11 bases in between. Germline V gene lookup returns CDR1 KGHSH and CDR2 LQKENI. The CDR3 length is 13 residues. CDR3 region: CASSLEQLETQYF. The CDR3 DNA reads as TGTGCCAGCTCATTGGAACAGTTAGAGACCCAGTACTTC.

J is TRBJ2-7 and V is TRBV6-5; D is perhaps TRBD1 (6 bases). CDR1 is MNHEY, CDR2 SVGAGI, per germline. Trimming cost V 5 bases and J 3 bases, with 14 bases left between them. This CDR3 is built from 14 residues. The CDR3 sequence: CASSQQGYSYEQYF. The CDR3 nucleotides read TGTGCCAGCAGTCAACAGGGTTACAGCTACGAGCAGTACTTC.

This clone showed up just a few times. The chain joins TRBV2 to TRBJ1-4; unclear D gene. The germline CDR1 and CDR2 sequences are SNHLY and FYNNEI. V lost 4 bases, J lost 4 bases, and 4 bases lay in between. The CDR3 is 12 residues long. Here the CDR3 DNA reads TGTGCCAGCAGTGTCAATAATGAAAAACTGTTTTTT. Protein sequence: CASSVNNEKLFF.

The CDR3 DNA is TGTGCCAGCAGTTTTGATCAGGGTCCTAAAGGGGGCGCTTTCTTT. This translates into CASSFDQGPKGGAFF. The chain combines TRBV28 with TRBJ1-1, with 7 bases aligning to TRBD1. Germline V gene sequence: CDR1 MDHEN, CDR2 SYDVKM. This CDR3 comprises 15 residues. Trimming cost V 3 bases and J 11 bases; bases outside gene matches: 15.

The chain joins TRBV6-5 to TRBJ1-2; no firm D call. V lost 8 bases to trimming and J lost 9 bases, with 10 bases between them. Germline V gene data show CDR1 as MNHEY and CDR2 as SVGAGI. The CDR3 is 10 amino acids. Here the CDR3 reads CASADYSYTF. CDR3 coding DNA: TGTGCCAGCGCGGATTACAGCTACACCTTC.